This T cell receptor (beta chain) was observed in a study of T cell repertoires in cytomegalovirus infection. Study overall: Indications of both CMV infection and matching HLA type were provided by public TCR beta signatures.

TCRdb passed the reads through MiXCR, listing each CDR3 protein once. This sample yields roughly 230,000 distinct CDR3 sequences, of which approximately 22% are seen a single time; around a sixth belongs to the top ten. Points from the study as a whole: CMV carriers having the relevant HLA were flagged by cumulative public TCR beta family frequency. HLA-C-restricted CMV clonotypes gave the most frequent clonotype in two of eight donors.

At least ten counts were recorded for this clonotype. Its antigen is unidentified. The V gene's germline CDR1 is SGHAT and CDR2 FQNNGV. The CDR3 is 15 residues long. The V end lost 3 bases, the J end lost 5 bases, and 16 bases lay between the germline ends. V usage is TRBV11-2 and J usage is TRBJ2-5; a possible D gene is TRBD1 (5 bases). The sequenced material came from CD8+ T cells from PBMCs. The receptor's source is a human donor in good health (CMV status not recorded). Some clones in this sample may be carry-over from other donors' samples. CDR3 coding DNA: TGTGCCAGCAGCTTTGACAGATCCTCCACCGAGACCCAGTACTTC. It codes for CASSFDRSSTETQYF. Drawing the rest from reference TRBV11-2 and TRBJ2-5, the complete variable domain is EAGVAQSPRYKIIEKRQSVAFWCNPISGHATLYWYQQILGQGPKLLIQFQNNGVVDDSQLPKDRFSAERLKGVDSTLKIQPAKLEDSAVYLCASSFDRSSTETQYFGPGTRLLVL.